The 32 T cell receptor beta chains below come from one sample, sequenced in a study of T cells after yellow fever vaccination. One entry per CDR3 protein, called by TCRdb with MiXCR from the 5' RACE reads. The profile shows approximately 600,000 distinct CDR3 sequences, more than 9% of them singletons. Sequenced material: PBMCs, taken on the day of the yellow fever booster vaccination. These receptors came from a man younger than 40 who received the YFV17D yellow fever vaccine.

The sample holds a few counts of this clonotype. The genes are TRBV11-2 and TRBJ2-1, with 9 bases fitting TRBD2. After removal of 3 bases from V and 4 bases from J, the junction contained 13 bases not matched to a gene. The CDR3 sequence is 18 residues long. The germline V gene encodes CDR1 SGHAT and CDR2 FQNNGV. As DNA, the CDR3 is TGTGCCAGCAGCTTCTGGACTAGCGCCTTCGGAGAGTACAATGAGCAGTTCTTC. This sequence encodes CASSFWTSAFGEYNEQFF.

The V and J genes are TRBV20-1 and TRBJ2-7; D is possibly TRBD2 (6 bases). The CDR3 length is 14 residues. V gave up 0 bases and J gave up 0 bases, with 9 bases separating them. Looked up from germline, CDR1 is DFQATT and CDR2 is SNEGSKA (reference sequence). The CDR3 DNA reads TGCAGTGCTAGAGACCCGGGAGCCTCCTACGAGCAGTACTTC. The encoded protein is CSARDPGASYEQYF.

This chain joins TRBV7-9 and TRBJ2-5; 11 bases line up with TRBD2. J was trimmed by 3 bases and V by 5 bases; bases with no gene match: 5. The CDR3 totals 15 residues. The V gene's germline CDR1 is SEHNR and CDR2 FQNEAQ (reference sequence). CDR3 region: CASSTGLAVEETQYF. The DNA for the CDR3 is TGTGCCAGCAGCACGGGACTAGCGGTAGAAGAGACCCAGTACTTC. Supplemented by reference TRBV7-9 and TRBJ2-5, the full variable domain reads DTGVSQNPRHKITKRGQNVTFRCDPISEHNRLYWYRQTLGQGPEFLTYFQNEAQLEKSRLLSDRFSAERPKGSFSTLEIQRTEQGDSAMYLCASSTGLAVEETQYFGPGTRLLVL.

The V gene is TRBV12-5, the J gene TRBJ1-6; D is uncertain. Germline V gives CDR1 LGHNT, CDR2 FRNRAP. CDR3 size: 15 residues. With 11 bases removed from V and 0 bases from J, the gap between germline ends came to 14 bases. This CDR3 reads CAETGSSSYNSPLHF. CDR3 in DNA: TGTGCTGAGACTGGATCCAGCTCCTATAATTCACCCCTCCACTTT. Full variable domain (outside the CDR3, taken from reference TRBV12-5 and TRBJ1-6): DARVTQTPRHKVTEMGQEVTMRCQPILGHNTVFWYRQTMMQGLELLAYFRNRAPLDDSGMPKDRFSAEMPDATLATLKIQPSEPRDSAVYFCAETGSSSYNSPLHFGNGTRLTVT.

This chain joins TRBV7-2 and TRBJ2-7; maybe TRBD2 (8 bases). The CDR3 totals 15 residues. Trimming removed 5 bases from V and 3 bases from J, with 17 bases in between. CDR1 SGHTA and CDR2 FQGNSA come from the germline V gene. The CDR3 DNA sequence: TGTGCCAGCAGCCAGGGGGGCGGGAGGTTCTACGAGCAGTACTTC. Protein sequence: CASSQGGGRFYEQYF.

In this sample, this clonotype turned up a few times. The chain combines TRBV20-1 with TRBJ2-1, with TRBD2 as a possible D gene (6 bases). The CDR3 extends over 12 amino acids. Trimming cost V 1 base and J 9 bases, with 10 bases left between them. Looked up from germline, CDR1 is DFQATT and CDR2 is SNEGSKA (reference sequence). The CDR3 coding sequence is TGCAGTGCTAGAGGGCTAGCGCTTGAGCAGTTCTTC. This translates into CSARGLALEQFF.

The chain joins TRBV7-8 to TRBJ2-7; possible D gene TRBD2, 7 bases. This CDR3 region has 15 residues. The V and J ends lost 4 bases and 0 bases respectively, with 13 bases between them. Germline V gene data show CDR1 as SGHVS and CDR2 as FQNEAQ. CDR3: CASSSLADSSYEQYF. The CDR3 nucleotides are TGTGCCAGCAGCTCGCTAGCGGACAGCTCCTACGAGCAGTACTTC.

This clonotype was seen a handful of times. V and J are TRBV20-1 and TRBJ2-1, with 8 bases aligning to TRBD1. Germline trimming cut 8 bases from V and 4 bases from J; bases unmatched to any gene: 10. CDR3 size: 14 residues. Germline lookup yields CDR1 DFQATT and CDR2 SNEGSKA (reference sequence). CDR3 residues: CSTLDRVFYNEQFF. The CDR3 region has the DNA TGCAGTACTTTGGACAGGGTTTTTTACAATGAGCAGTTCTTC.

This clonotype showed up just a few times. The V call is TRBV12-3 or TRBV12-4, the J call TRBJ2-3; D is unresolved. This CDR3 spans 13 amino acids. With 4 bases removed from V and 5 bases from J, the gap between germline ends came to 10 bases. CDR3 sequence (DNA): TGTGCCAGCAGTTCGGCCCTGGGAGATACGCAGTATTTT. Translating it yields CASSSALGDTQYF.

The J gene is TRBJ2-7, the V gene TRBV20-1; D is unresolved. CDR3 length: 13 amino acids. The germline V and J ends were trimmed by 2 bases and 7 bases, with 15 bases remaining between them. CDR1 is DFQATT and CDR2 is SNEGSKA in the germline V gene (reference sequence). The CDR3 DNA reads TGCAGTGCTAGATCCCTTCCCGGCTGGGAGCAGTACTTC. Amino acids: CSARSLPGWEQYF.

The chain couples TRBV12-3 or TRBV12-4 to TRBJ2-3, with D perhaps matching TRBD1 (7 bases). CDR3 length: 15 amino acids. Trimming stripped 5 bases from V and 3 bases from J, with 15 bases between. CDR3 amino acids: CASSRGQLATDTQYF. The CDR3 region has the DNA TGTGCCAGCAGTCGGGGACAGCTAGCGACAGATACGCAGTATTTT.

This chain connects TRBV20-1 to TRBJ2-3; 8 bases fit TRBD2. V was clipped by 3 bases and J by 6 bases; unmatched bases: 5. The CDR3 is made up of 13 amino acids. Looked up from germline, CDR1 is DFQATT and CDR2 is SNEGSKA (reference sequence). The CDR3 sequence is CSASGRAFDTQYF. The CDR3 region has the DNA TGCAGTGCTAGCGGGAGGGCCTTTGATACGCAGTATTTT.

V usage is TRBV20-1 and J usage is TRBJ2-3; 14 positions match TRBD2. CDR3 size: 18 residues. Looked up from germline, CDR1 is DFQATT and CDR2 is SNEGSKA (reference sequence). J was trimmed by 3 bases and V by 0 bases; bases with no gene match: 8. CDR3 DNA: TGCAGTGCTAGAGAACAATGGACTAGCGGGAGGTTAACAGATACGCAGTATTTT. Residues: CSAREQWTSGRLTDTQYF.

This clonotype has just a few counts. V usage is TRBV20-1 and J usage is TRBJ2-4; no firm D call. V was pared by 6 bases and J by 0 bases, with 12 bases between. The CDR3 totals 14 residues. The germline V gene encodes CDR1 DFQATT and CDR2 SNEGSKA (reference sequence). CDR3 residues: CSASAPLAKNIQYF. The CDR3 DNA follows: TGCAGTGCCTCCGCCCCGTTAGCCAAAAACATTCAGTACTTC.

The sample holds a few counts of this clonotype. The chain recombines TRBV9 with TRBJ2-1; the D is unclear. Per the germline V gene, CDR1 is SGDLS and CDR2 is YYNGEE. This CDR3 region has 13 residues. V dropped 0 bases and J dropped 8 bases, with 9 bases sitting between them. The CDR3 region has the DNA TGTGCCAGCAGCGTAGGGGCAGGCTATGAGCAGTTCTTC. It is translated as CASSVGAGYEQFF.

This clonotype was counted between two and nine times. The J gene is TRBJ2-2, the V gene TRBV27, with 7 bases aligning to TRBD1. Germline CDR1 MNHEY, CDR2 SMNVEV (reference sequence). The CDR3 is made up of 13 amino acids. Trimming at V came to 3 bases and at J to 7 bases, leaving 2 bases not matched to a gene. CDR3 bases: TGTGCCAGCAGTTTTAGACAGGGCGGGGAGCTGTTTTTT. This translates into CASSFRQGGELFF.

Only a few counts were recorded for this clonotype. The chain recombines TRBV7-8 with TRBJ2-7; D is uncertain. This CDR3 is built from 14 residues. Germline V gene sequence: CDR1 SGHVS, CDR2 FQNEAQ. Deletions cut 7 bases from V and 5 bases from J, with 18 bases between. The CDR3 DNA follows: TGTGCCAGCAACCCATCGGACCTTCCACACGAGCAGTACTTC. Translated: CASNPSDLPHEQYF.

The sample holds a few counts of this clonotype. The chain recombines TRBV11-3 with TRBJ2-3; maybe TRBD1 (5 bases). The CDR3 has 14 amino acids. Germline V gene data show CDR1 as SGHNT and CDR2 as YENEEA. The V gene lost 4 bases and the J gene lost 4 bases, with 12 bases spanning the gap. The CDR3 coding sequence is TGTGCCAGCAGCTGGGCAGGGTTGGCAGATACGCAGTATTTT. Translated: CASSWAGLADTQYF.

The rearrangement uses TRBV6-5 and TRBJ2-7; 11 nucleotides line up with TRBD2. The trim removed 6 bases at V and 0 bases at J, leaving 7 bases unmatched. Germline V gene sequence: CDR1 MNHEY, CDR2 SVGAGI. CDR3 length: 16 residues. The CDR3 sequence: CASSSSLAGVSYEQYF. CDR3 DNA sequence: TGTGCCAGCAGCTCCTCACTAGCGGGAGTCTCCTACGAGCAGTACTTC.

This chain joins TRBV29-1 and TRBJ1-4, with D maybe TRBD1 (5 bases). The CDR3 is made up of 14 amino acids. Germline V gives CDR1 SQVTM, CDR2 ANQGSEA. V was clipped by 6 bases and J by 10 bases, with 21 bases between them. The CDR3 spells CSVQLGPFGGKLFF. DNA for the CDR3: TGCAGCGTACAGCTGGGGCCATTTGGGGGAAAACTGTTTTTT. Drawing the rest from reference TRBV29-1 and TRBJ1-4, the complete variable domain is SAVISQKPSRDICQRGTSLTIQCQVDSQVTMMFWYRQQPGQSLTLIATANQGSEATYESGFVIDKFPISRPNLTFSTLTVSNMSPEDSSIYLCSVQLGPFGGKLFFGSGTQLSVL.

V usage is TRBV10-2 and J usage is TRBJ1-1; D may be TRBD1 (6 bases). This CDR3 region has 13 residues. Per the germline V gene, CDR1 is WSHSY and CDR2 is SAAADI. V was cut by 2 bases and J by 6 bases, with 10 bases left in between. CDR3 nucleotides: TGCGCCAGCAGTGAGGACGGGGGCGCTGAAGCTTTCTTT. Encoded protein: CASSEDGGAEAFF.

This clonotype was observed a handful of times. The rearrangement joins TRBV29-1 to TRBJ2-2; D is tentatively TRBD1 or TRBD2 (5 bases each). Trimming shortened V by 4 bases and J by 4 bases, and 7 bases separated the two germline ends. Germline V gene sequence: CDR1 SQVTM, CDR2 ANQGSEA. The CDR3 has 12 residues. CDR3 coding DNA: TGCAGCGTTGCCGGGGCCACCGGGGAGCTGTTTTTT. As protein: CSVAGATGELFF.

This clonotype occurred many times. The chain links TRBV6-5 to TRBJ2-3; D is ambiguous. Trimming took 8 bases from V and 2 from J, leaving 8 bases between them. Germline V lookup: CDR1 MNHEY, CDR2 SVGAGI. This CDR3 has 12 residues. The CDR3 here is CASYTNTDTQYF. The CDR3 DNA is TGTGCCAGCTATACCAACACAGATACGCAGTATTTT.

The chain couples TRBV12-3 or TRBV12-4 to TRBJ2-1; 7 bases are shared with TRBD2. With 5 bases clipped from V and 0 bases from J, the junction kept 7 bases outside the gene matches. This CDR3 has 16 residues. The CDR3 bases are TGTGCCAGCAGTGGGGGGGGACTATACTCCTACAATGAGCAGTTCTTC. This sequence encodes CASSGGGLYSYNEQFF.

The chain employs TRBV9 and TRBJ1-6; TRBD1 matches 10 bases. The germline CDR1 and CDR2 sequences are SGDLS and YYNGEE. The CDR3 totals 15 residues. Trimming cost V 4 bases and J 5 bases; bases outside gene matches: 3. CDR3 loop: CASSTGTGDNSPLHF. CDR3 DNA sequence: TGTGCCAGCAGCACTGGGACAGGGGATAATTCACCCCTCCACTTT.

The V gene is TRBV3-1, the J gene TRBJ2-1; tentatively, D is TRBD1 or TRBD2 (5 bases each). The CDR3 loop spans 12 amino acids. V was shortened by 3 bases and J by 8 bases, with 8 bases between the two germline ends. Germline V gives CDR1 LGHDT, CDR2 YNNKEL (reference sequence). CDR3 sequence (DNA): TGTGCCAGCAGCCACCGAGGGGATGAGCAGTTCTTC. It specifies CASSHRGDEQFF.

The CDR3 DNA reads TGTGCCAGCAAACCCCACTGGGGCACAGATACGCAGTATTTT. Protein product: CASKPHWGTDTQYF. The chain employs TRBV6-1 and TRBJ2-3; D gene uncertain. Trimming shortened V by 7 bases and J by 1 base, and 12 bases separated the two germline ends. Germline values: CDR1 MNHNS, CDR2 SASEGT. This CDR3 spans 14 amino acids.

This clonotype was detected only once. The chain links TRBV27 to TRBJ2-1; 8 bases are shared with TRBD1. Germline-derived CDR1 and CDR2 are MNHEY and SMNVEV (reference sequence). This CDR3 comprises 16 residues. The V gene end was trimmed by 2 bases and the J gene end by 0 bases; junction bases not matched to a gene: 3. This CDR3 is CASSLVGTGSYNEQFF. CDR3 DNA sequence: TGTGCCAGCAGTTTAGTGGGGACAGGCTCCTACAATGAGCAGTTCTTC.

This clonotype was counted between two and nine times. The chain joins TRBV27 to TRBJ2-7, with TRBD2 matching 14 bases. Germline values: CDR1 MNHEY, CDR2 SMNVEV (reference sequence). Trimming took 4 bases from V and 5 from J; bases not matched to a gene: 10. The CDR3 has 17 amino acids. In nucleotides, the CDR3 is TGTGCCAGCAGTTCCTCCGGGACTAGCGGGAGTCCCAACGAGCAGTACTTC. Protein product: CASSSSGTSGSPNEQYF.

This clonotype was seen a handful of times. This sequence joins TRBV29-1 and TRBJ2-1; TRBD1 matches 8 bases. Losses at the gene ends were 3 bases for V and 5 bases for J; bases not matched to a gene: 6. CDR3 length equals 14 residues. Germline V gives CDR1 SQVTM, CDR2 ANQGSEA. In nucleotides, the CDR3 is TGCAGCGTTGAGGTGGACAGGGCGCACAATGAGCAGTTCTTC. Residues: CSVEVDRAHNEQFF.

Comment on this clonotype: Germline is not matched at one junction end, which may reflect a read error. The rearrangement joins TRBV12-3 or TRBV12-4 to TRBJ2-7, with 8 bases identical to TRBD1. The CDR3 spans 14 residues. The CDR3 DNA is TGTGCCGGCAGTCTGGGGGACAGGCTGTACGAGCAGTACTTC. Its protein product is CAGSLGDRLYEQYF.

This clonotype was observed a few times. V usage is TRBV10-3 and J usage is TRBJ2-3; 7 bases align to TRBD2. The CDR3 contains 15 residues. The V and J ends lost 4 bases and 2 bases, in that order; junction bases with no gene match: 6. Germline-derived CDR1 and CDR2 are ENHRY and SYGVKD. The CDR3 region is CAISGSSGYTDTQYF. CDR3 bases: TGTGCCATCAGTGGGTCTAGCGGATACACAGATACGCAGTATTTT.